The following is a T cell receptor beta chain sequence with its context. The antigen is unknown. This record comes from a study of T cell repertoires in cytomegalovirus infection. Study-level background: A matching HLA type, together with CMV infection, was signaled by public TCR beta signatures. Study-wide findings and caveats: Clonotypes of TCR beta that were HLA-C-restricted and CMV-specific dominated the ex vivo response.

Germline-derived CDR1 and CDR2 are SGHRS and YFSETQ. The CDR3 loop spans 15 amino acids. J was trimmed by 4 bases and V by 4 bases; bases with no gene match: 8. TCRdb fed the reads into MiXCR, producing one record per CDR3 protein. The table includes a few hundred thousand distinct CDR3 sequences, roughly 16% detected once. The V gene is TRBV5-1, the J gene TRBJ2-1; 7 bases are shared with TRBD1. The sequenced sample consisted of PBMCs. This TCR derives from a human donor in good health (CMV status not recorded). Some clones in this sample may be carry-over from other donors' samples. In DNA, the CDR3 is TGCGCCAGCAGCCCACCGGGACAGTTATACAATGAGCAGTTCTTC. Encoded protein: CASSPPGQLYNEQFF.